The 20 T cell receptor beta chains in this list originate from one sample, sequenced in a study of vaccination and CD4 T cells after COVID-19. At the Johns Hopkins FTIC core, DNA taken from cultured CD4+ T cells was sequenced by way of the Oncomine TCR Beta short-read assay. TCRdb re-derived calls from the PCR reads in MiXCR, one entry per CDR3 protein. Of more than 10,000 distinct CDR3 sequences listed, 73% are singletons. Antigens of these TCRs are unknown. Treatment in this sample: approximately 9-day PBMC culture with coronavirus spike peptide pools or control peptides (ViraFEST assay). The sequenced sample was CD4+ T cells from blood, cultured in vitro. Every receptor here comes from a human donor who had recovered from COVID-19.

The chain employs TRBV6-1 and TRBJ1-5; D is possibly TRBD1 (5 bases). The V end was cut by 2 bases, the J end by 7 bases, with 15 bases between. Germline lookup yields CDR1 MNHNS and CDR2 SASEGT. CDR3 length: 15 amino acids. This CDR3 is CASSESWGSGQPQHF. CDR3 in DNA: TGTGCCAGCAGTGAATCATGGGGGTCGGGGCAGCCCCAGCATTTT.

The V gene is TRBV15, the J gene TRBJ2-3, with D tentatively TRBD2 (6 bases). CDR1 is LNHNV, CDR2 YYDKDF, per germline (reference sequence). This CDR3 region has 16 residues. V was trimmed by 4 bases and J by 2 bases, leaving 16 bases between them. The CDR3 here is CATSKIAGGITDTQYF. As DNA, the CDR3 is TGTGCCACCAGCAAGATCGCTGGCGGGATCACAGATACGCAGTATTTT.

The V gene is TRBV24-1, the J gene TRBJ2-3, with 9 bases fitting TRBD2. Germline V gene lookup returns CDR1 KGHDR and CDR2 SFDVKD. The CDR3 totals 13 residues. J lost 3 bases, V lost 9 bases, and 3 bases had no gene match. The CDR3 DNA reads TGTGCCACCGGTCTAGCGGGAACAGATACGCAGTATTTT. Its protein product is CATGLAGTDTQYF.

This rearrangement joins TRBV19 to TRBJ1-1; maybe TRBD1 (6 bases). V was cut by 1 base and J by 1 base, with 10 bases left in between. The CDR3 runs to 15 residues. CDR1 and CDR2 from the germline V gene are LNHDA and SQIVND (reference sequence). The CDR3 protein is CASSIAGRGNTEAFF. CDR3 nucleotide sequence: TGTGCCAGTAGTATAGCCGGCAGGGGGAACACTGAAGCTTTCTTT.

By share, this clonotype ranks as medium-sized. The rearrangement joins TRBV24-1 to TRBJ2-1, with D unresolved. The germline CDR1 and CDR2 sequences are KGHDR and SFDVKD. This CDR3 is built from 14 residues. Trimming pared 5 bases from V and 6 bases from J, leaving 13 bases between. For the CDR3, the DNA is TGTGCCACCAGTGTCGACCCCACCCGCAATGAGCAGTTCTTC. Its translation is CATSVDPTRNEQFF.

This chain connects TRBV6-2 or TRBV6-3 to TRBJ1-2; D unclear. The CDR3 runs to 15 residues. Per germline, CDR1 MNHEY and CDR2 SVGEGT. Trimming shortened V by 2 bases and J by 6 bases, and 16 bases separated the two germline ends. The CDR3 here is CASSYRRPQRNGYTF. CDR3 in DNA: TGTGCCAGCAGTTACCGACGGCCCCAAAGGAATGGCTACACCTTC.

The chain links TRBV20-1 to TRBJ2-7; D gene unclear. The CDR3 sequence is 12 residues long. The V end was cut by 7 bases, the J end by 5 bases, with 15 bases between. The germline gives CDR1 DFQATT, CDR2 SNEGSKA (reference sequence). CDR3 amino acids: CSVGGPLNEQYF. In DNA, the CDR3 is TGCAGTGTAGGCGGACCCCTGAACGAGCAGTACTTC.

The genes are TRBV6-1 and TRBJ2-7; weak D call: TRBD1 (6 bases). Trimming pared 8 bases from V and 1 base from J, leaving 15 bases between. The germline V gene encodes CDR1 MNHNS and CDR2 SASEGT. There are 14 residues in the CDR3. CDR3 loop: CASSEGVGSYEQYF. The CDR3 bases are TGTGCCAGCTCCGAGGGGGTCGGATCCTACGAGCAGTACTTC.

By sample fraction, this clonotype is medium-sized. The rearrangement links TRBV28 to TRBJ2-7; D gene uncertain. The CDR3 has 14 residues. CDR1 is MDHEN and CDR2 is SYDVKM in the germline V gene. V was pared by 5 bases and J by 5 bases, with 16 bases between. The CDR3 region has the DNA TGTGCCAGCAGTCCCCTCTCTCCTGGGAACGAGCAGTACTTC. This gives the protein CASSPLSPGNEQYF.

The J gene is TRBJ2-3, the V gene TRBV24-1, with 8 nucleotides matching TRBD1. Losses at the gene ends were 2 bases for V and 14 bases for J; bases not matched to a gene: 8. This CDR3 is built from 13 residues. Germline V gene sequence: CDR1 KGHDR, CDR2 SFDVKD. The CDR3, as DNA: TGTGCCACCAGTGATTCGTGGGACAGGTTTAGGTATTTT. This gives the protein CATSDSWDRFRYF.

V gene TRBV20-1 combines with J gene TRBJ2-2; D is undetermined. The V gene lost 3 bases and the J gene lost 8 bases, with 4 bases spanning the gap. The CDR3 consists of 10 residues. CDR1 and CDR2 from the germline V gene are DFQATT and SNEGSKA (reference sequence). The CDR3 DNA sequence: TGCAGTGCTAGGCGGGGGGAGCTGTTTTTT. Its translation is CSARRGELFF.

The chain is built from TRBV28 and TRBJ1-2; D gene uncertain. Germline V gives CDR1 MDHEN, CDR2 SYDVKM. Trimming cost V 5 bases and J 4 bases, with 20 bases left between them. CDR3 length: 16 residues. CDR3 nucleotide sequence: TGTGCCAGCAGTACCTCCACCGGGAGTGTTGTCTATGGCTACACCTTC. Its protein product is CASSTSTGSVVYGYTF.

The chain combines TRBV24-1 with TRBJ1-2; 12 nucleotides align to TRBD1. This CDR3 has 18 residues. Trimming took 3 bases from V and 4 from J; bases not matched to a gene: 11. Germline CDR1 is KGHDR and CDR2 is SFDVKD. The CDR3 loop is CATSDADPGTGGPYGYTF. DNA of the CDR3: TGTGCCACCAGTGATGCCGACCCCGGGACAGGGGGCCCCTATGGCTACACCTTC.

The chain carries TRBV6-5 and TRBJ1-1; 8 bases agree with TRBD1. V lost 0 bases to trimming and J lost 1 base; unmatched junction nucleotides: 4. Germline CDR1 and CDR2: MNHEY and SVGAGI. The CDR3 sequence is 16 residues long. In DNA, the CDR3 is TGTGCCAGCAGTTACTCCGGGACAGGAACGAACACTGAAGCTTTCTTT. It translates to CASSYSGTGTNTEAFF.

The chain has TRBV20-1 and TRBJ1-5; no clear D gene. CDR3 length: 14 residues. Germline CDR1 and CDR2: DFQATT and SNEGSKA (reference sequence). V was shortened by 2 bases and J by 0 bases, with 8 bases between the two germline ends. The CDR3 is CSARKGNSNQPQHF. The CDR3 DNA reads TGCAGTGCTAGAAAGGGAAATAGCAATCAGCCCCAGCATTTT.

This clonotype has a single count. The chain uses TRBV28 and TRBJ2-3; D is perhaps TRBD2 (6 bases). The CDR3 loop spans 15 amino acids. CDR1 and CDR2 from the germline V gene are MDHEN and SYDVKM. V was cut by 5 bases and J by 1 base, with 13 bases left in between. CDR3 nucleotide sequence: TGTGCCAGCAGTAAACCAGTAGCGGGCACAGATACGCAGTATTTT. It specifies CASSKPVAGTDTQYF.

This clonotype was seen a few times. CDR3 sequence (DNA): TGTGCCAGCAGCCTCGGGACAGGGGAGACCTATGGCTACACCTTC. This encodes CASSLGTGETYGYTF. V usage is TRBV7-2 and J usage is TRBJ1-2; 10 bases align to TRBD1. The CDR3 runs to 15 residues. Germline CDR1 reads SGHTA; CDR2 reads FQGNSA. After removal of 5 bases from V and 4 bases from J, the junction contained 7 bases not matched to a gene.

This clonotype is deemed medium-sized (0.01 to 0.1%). The CDR3 sequence: CASSYDGGRVRAFF. CDR3 DNA: TGTGCCAGCAGCTATGACGGCGGCAGGGTGAGAGCTTTCTTT. J is TRBJ1-1 and V is TRBV6-1; D is perhaps TRBD1 (5 bases). V was clipped by 6 bases and J by 10 bases, with 21 bases between them. CDR3 length: 14 residues. Per the germline V gene, CDR1 is MNHNS and CDR2 is SASEGT.

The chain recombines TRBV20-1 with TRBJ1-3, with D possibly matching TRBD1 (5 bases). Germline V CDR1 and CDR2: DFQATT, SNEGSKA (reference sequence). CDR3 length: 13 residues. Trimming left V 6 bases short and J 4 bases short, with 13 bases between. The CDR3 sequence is CSAPTEGGNTIYF. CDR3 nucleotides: TGCAGTGCCCCCACCGAGGGGGGAAACACCATATATTTT.

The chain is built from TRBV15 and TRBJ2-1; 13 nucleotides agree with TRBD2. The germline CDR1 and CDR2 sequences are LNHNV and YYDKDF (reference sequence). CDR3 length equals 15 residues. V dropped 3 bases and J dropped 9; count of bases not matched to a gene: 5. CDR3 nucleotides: TGTGCCACCAGCAGGGGTGGACTAGCGGGAGTTGAGCAGTTCTTC. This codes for CATSRGGLAGVEQFF.